The T cell receptor beta chain described here comes from a study of T cells in tuberculosis. The germline V gene encodes CDR1 SGHRS and CDR2 YFSETQ. This CDR3 has 16 amino acids. V gave up 2 bases and J gave up 3 bases; unmatched junction bases: 5. The assay was immunoSEQ multiplex PCR, and TCRdb's table has in-frame clones only and misses some. This table holds under 40,000 clones, roughly 82% found once. The time point here: new active TB diagnosis, blood taken before or within 7 days of starting treatment. The material was PBMCs, obtained at tuberculosis diagnosis. This clonotype originated in an adult with tuberculosis. The chain uses TRBV5-1 and TRBJ2-4; the match to TRBD2 covers 10 bases. The CDR3 region is CASSFLGLADKNIQYF. CDR3 bases: TGCGCCAGCAGCTTCCTCGGACTAGCGGACAAAAACATTCAGTACTTC.